This paragraph reports one T cell receptor (beta chain). Its specificity is unknown. Sequencing was performed with immunoSEQ multiplex PCR; in TCRdb, only in-frame clones are kept and a portion is missing. The sample includes 9,000 to 10,000 clones, about 85% seen only once; the top ten take around 2.4%. The entry originates in a study of T cells and Merkel cell carcinoma outcomes. Broader study findings: Merkel cell carcinoma outcomes were reportedly predicted by repertoire and T-cell density.

CDR3 size: 15 residues. The trim removed 4 bases at V and 5 bases at J, leaving 4 bases unmatched. Germline CDR1 reads MNHNS; CDR2 reads SASEGT. The sequenced sample consisted of tumor tissue from Merkel cell carcinoma. J is TRBJ2-3 and V is TRBV6-1, with 12 bases lining up with TRBD1. The receptor comes from a human donor with Merkel cell carcinoma. The DNA for the CDR3 is TGTGCCAGCAGTGCCGGGACAGGGGGCCTAGATACGCAGTATTTT. Translating it yields CASSAGTGGLDTQYF.